The rows below give T cell receptor beta chains drawn from one sample of a study of response to subunit inactivated influenza vaccine. Each CDR3 protein gets one entry after TCRdb re-called the RT-PCR reads with MiXCR. The table lists 150,000 to 200,000 distinct CDR3 sequences, 10% to 15% of them singletons. These records were also assigned to another study, of T cells expressing NK-cell markers.

The material was CD8+ T cells sorted from PBMCs, obtained less than 13 days after vaccination. The source of these receptors is a man aged 45-60 years who received an inactivated influenza vaccine. Each CDR3 is given with its conserved first and last residue. D genes are given only for firm matches. Expanded clones are given a class, and other clones once, few, many or no size at all.

CDR3: CASSRDGPHYEQYF; DNA: TGTGCCAGCAGTAGGGACGGGCCTCACTACGAGCAGTACTTC; size: many; V: TRBV6-1; J: TRBJ2-7; D: NA
CDR3: CASSVTGSSTDTQYF; DNA: TGTGCCAGCAGCGTGACGGGCTCTAGCACAGATACGCAGTATTTT; size: NA; V: TRBV14; J: TRBJ2-3; D: NA
CDR3: CATSGSRDRALKFF; DNA: TGTGCCACCAGCGGGAGCCGGGACAGGGCGTTGAAGTTCTTC; size: NA; V: TRBV15; J: TRBJ2-1; D: TRBD1
CDR3: CASSAPDGEGEFF; DNA: TGTGCCAGCAGTGCGCCCGACGGAGAGGGGGAGTTCTTC; size: many; V: TRBV12-3/TRBV12-4; J: TRBJ2-1; D: NA
CDR3: CASSTTGGSYEQYF; DNA: TGTGCCAGCAGTACGACAGGGGGCTCCTACGAGCAGTACTTC; size: few; V: TRBV6-1; J: TRBJ2-7; D: TRBD1
CDR3: CASSPDLLYTDTQYF; DNA: TGTGCCAGCAGCCCCGACTTGCTTTACACAGATACGCAGTATTTT; size: few; V: TRBV6-1; J: TRBJ2-3; D: NA
CDR3: CASSPSTNYGYTF; DNA: TGTGCCAGCAGTCCTTCAACTAACTATGGCTACACCTTC; size: NA; V: TRBV6-6; J: TRBJ1-2; D: NA
CDR3: CSSRAESTAATQYF; DNA: TGCAGTTCCCGTGCGGAGTCAACGGCAGCTACGCAGTATTTT; size: few; V: TRBV20-1; J: TRBJ2-3; D: NA
CDR3: CASSTVAGVGHEQFF; DNA: TGTGCCAGCAGTACCGTAGCGGGAGTAGGGCATGAGCAGTTCTTC; size: NA; V: TRBV6-1; J: TRBJ2-1; D: TRBD2
CDR3: CASSGGSSNYGYTF; DNA: TGTGCCAGCAGTGGAGGTTCCAGCAACTATGGCTACACCTTC; size: few; V: TRBV2; J: TRBJ1-2; D: NA
CDR3: CAATGTDEVAGELFF; DNA: TGTGCCGCGACAGGGACTGACGAGGTGGCCGGGGAGCTGTTTTTT; size: few; V: TRBV10-3; J: TRBJ2-2; D: NA
CDR3: CASHTTSSGRALAGELFF; DNA: TGTGCCAGCCACACAACGTCTAGCGGGAGGGCCCTGGCCGGGGAGCTGTTTTTT; size: NA; V: TRBV2; J: TRBJ2-2; D: TRBD2
CDR3: CSARDLEQFF; DNA: TGCAGTGCTAGAGATTTGGAGCAGTTCTTC; size: NA; V: TRBV20-1; J: TRBJ2-1; D: NA
CDR3: CASSLDPSSWGGEADTQYF; DNA: TGTGCCAGCAGCTTGGACCCCTCTTCGTGGGGGGGCGAGGCAGATACGCAGTATTTT; size: NA; V: TRBV5-4; J: TRBJ2-3; D: NA
CDR3: CASRPGQYSNQPQHF; DNA: TGTGCCAGCAGACCCGGACAGTATAGCAATCAGCCCCAGCATTTT; size: few; V: TRBV6-1; J: TRBJ1-5; D: NA
CDR3: CASSLLLYNEQFF; DNA: TGTGCCAGCAGTCTCCTTCTCTACAATGAGCAGTTCTTC; size: NA; V: TRBV6-1; J: TRBJ2-1; D: NA
CDR3: CATSDLGASPSSYNEQFF; DNA: TGTGCCACCAGTGATTTAGGGGCCAGCCCGAGCTCCTACAATGAGCAGTTCTTC; size: NA; V: TRBV24-1; J: TRBJ2-1; D: NA
CDR3: CASSPDTAKNIQYF; DNA: TGTGCCAGCAGCCCCGATACCGCCAAAAACATTCAGTACTTC; size: NA; V: TRBV7-9; J: TRBJ2-4; D: NA
CDR3: CSAREDRETQYF; DNA: TGCAGTGCTAGAGAGGACAGAGAGACCCAGTACTTC; size: NA; V: TRBV20-1; J: TRBJ2-5; D: NA
CDR3: CASSSLAAETDTQYF; DNA: TGTGCCAGCAGTTCCCTAGCGGCGGAAACAGATACGCAGTATTTT; size: many; V: TRBV6-5; J: TRBJ2-3; D: TRBD2
CDR3: CATSGDTFPFGAGSFF; DNA: NA; size: NA; V: TRBV24-1; J: TRBJ2-1; D: NA
CDR3: CASSLARLGGELFF; DNA: TGTGCCAGCAGCTTAGCCCGTTTAGGGGGGGAGCTGTTTTTT; size: NA; V: TRBV11-2; J: TRBJ2-2; D: NA
CDR3: CASGITLDRHYSNQPQHF; DNA: TGTGCCAGCGGGATTACATTGGACAGGCACTATAGCAATCAGCCCCAGCATTTT; size: few; V: TRBV21-1; J: TRBJ1-5; D: NA
CDR3: CASSKLAGGPYEQFF; DNA: TGTGCCAGCAGCAAACTAGCGGGAGGGCCATATGAGCAGTTCTTC; size: NA; V: TRBV7-2; J: TRBJ2-1; D: TRBD2
CDR3: CASSLTSGRDEQYF; DNA: TGTGCCAGCAGCCTGACTAGCGGGAGAGACGAGCAGTACTTC; size: few; V: TRBV7-2; J: TRBJ2-7; D: TRBD2
CDR3: CASSYSKSSGGGSNEQFF; DNA: TGTGCCAGCAGTTACTCCAAGTCTAGCGGGGGGGGTAGCAATGAGCAGTTCTTC; size: NA; V: TRBV6-5; J: TRBJ2-1; D: TRBD2
CDR3: CASATLTDTQYF; DNA: TGTGCCAGCGCTACCCTAACAGATACGCAGTATTTT; size: few; V: TRBV28; J: TRBJ2-3; D: NA
CDR3: CASSSSGDRVPNTVELFF; DNA: TGTGCCAGCAGTTCGTCTGGGGACAGAGTCCCGAACACCGTGGAGCTGTTTTTT; size: NA; V: TRBV6-5; J: TRBJ2-2; D: TRBD1
CDR3: CASSSGFFGELFF; DNA: TGTGCCAGCAGCTCCGGATTCTTCGGGGAGCTGTTTTTT; size: few; V: TRBV6-1; J: TRBJ2-2; D: NA
CDR3: CASSLPQSTDTQYF; DNA: TGTGCCAGCAGTTTACCCCAAAGCACAGATACGCAGTATTTT; size: NA; V: TRBV27; J: TRBJ2-3; D: NA
CDR3: CASSPKQGQYNEQFF; DNA: TGCGCCAGCAGCCCGAAACAGGGACAGTACAATGAGCAGTTCTTC; size: NA; V: TRBV5-1; J: TRBJ2-1; D: TRBD1
CDR3: CASWLGGADTQYF; DNA: TGTGCCAGCTGGTTAGGGGGGGCAGATACGCAGTATTTT; size: few; V: TRBV28; J: TRBJ2-3; D: NA
CDR3: CSARGPIMNTEAFF; DNA: TGCAGTGCTAGAGGTCCAATCATGAACACTGAAGCTTTCTTT; size: NA; V: TRBV20-1; J: TRBJ1-1; D: NA
CDR3: CSALDLGGVTGANVLTF; DNA: TGCAGTGCATTAGACCTGGGGGGCGTGACTGGGGCCAACGTCCTGACTTTC; size: NA; V: TRBV20-1; J: TRBJ2-6; D: NA
CDR3: CSVEDGWGAEETQYF; DNA: TGCAGCGTTGAAGATGGGTGGGGAGCTGAAGAGACCCAGTACTTC; size: few; V: TRBV29-1; J: TRBJ2-5; D: NA
CDR3: CASSLQTVDPSSYEQYF; DNA: TGTGCCAGCAGCTTACAAACAGTGGATCCTAGCTCCTACGAGCAGTACTTC; size: few; V: TRBV7-2; J: TRBJ2-7; D: NA
CDR3: CASTLTSGGGIDTQYF; DNA: TGTGCCAGCACCCTGACTAGCGGGGGAGGAATAGATACGCAGTATTTT; size: NA; V: TRBV7-9; J: TRBJ2-3; D: TRBD2
CDR3: CSARATASYEQYF; DNA: TGCAGTGCTAGAGCGACTGCCTCCTACGAGCAGTACTTC; size: few; V: TRBV20-1; J: TRBJ2-7; D: NA
CDR3: CASSMGGQEYNEQFF; DNA: TGTGCCAGCAGCATGGGGGGACAGGAGTACAATGAGCAGTTCTTC; size: few; V: TRBV9; J: TRBJ2-1; D: TRBD1
CDR3: CASRGTETQYF; DNA: TGTGCCAGCAGGGGGACGGAGACCCAGTACTTC; size: NA; V: TRBV18; J: TRBJ2-5; D: NA
CDR3: CASSLRRERTGELFF; DNA: TGTGCCAGCAGTTTAAGGCGGGAGCGGACCGGGGAGCTGTTTTTT; size: few; V: TRBV12-3/TRBV12-4; J: TRBJ2-2; D: TRBD2
CDR3: CASRPIPGELFF; DNA: TGTGCCAGCAGACCTATCCCCGGGGAGCTGTTTTTT; size: many; V: TRBV7-9; J: TRBJ2-2; D: NA
CDR3: CASSRPITGAEWNEQFF; DNA: TGTGCCAGCAGCCGTCCGATTACGGGAGCCGAGTGGAATGAGCAGTTCTTC; size: few; V: TRBV7-9; J: TRBJ2-1; D: NA
CDR3: CASSLEGLARSYEQYF; DNA: TGTGCCAGCAGCCTAGAAGGACTAGCGCGATCCTACGAGCAGTACTTC; size: few; V: TRBV7-6; J: TRBJ2-7; D: TRBD2
CDR3: CASSGRGSSYGYTF; DNA: TGTGCCAGCAGCGGCCGGGGCAGTTCGTATGGCTACACCTTC; size: few; V: TRBV9; J: TRBJ1-2; D: NA